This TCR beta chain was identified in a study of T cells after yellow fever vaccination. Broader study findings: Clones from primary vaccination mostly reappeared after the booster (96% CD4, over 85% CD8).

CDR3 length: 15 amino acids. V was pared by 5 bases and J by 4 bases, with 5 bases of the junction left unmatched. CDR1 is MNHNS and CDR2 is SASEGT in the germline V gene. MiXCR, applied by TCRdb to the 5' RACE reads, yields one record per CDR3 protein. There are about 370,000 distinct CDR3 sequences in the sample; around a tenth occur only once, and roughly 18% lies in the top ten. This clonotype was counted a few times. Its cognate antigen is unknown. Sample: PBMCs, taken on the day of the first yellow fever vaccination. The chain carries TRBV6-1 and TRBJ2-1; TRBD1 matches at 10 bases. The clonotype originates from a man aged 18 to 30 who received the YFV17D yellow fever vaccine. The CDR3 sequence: CASSQGTGAYNEQFF. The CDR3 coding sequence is TGTGCCAGCAGTCAGGGGACAGGGGCGTACAATGAGCAGTTCTTC.